A selection of T cell receptor beta chains follows, all from one sample in a study of T cells in Graves' hyperthyroidism and ophthalmopathy. TCRdb analysed the multiplex PCR reads with MiXCR anew, one entry per CDR3 protein. This table holds about 480,000 distinct CDR3 sequences, less than 25% found once. Source material: blood. These receptors came from a woman between 65 and 79 years old with Graves' ophthalmopathy. The CDR3 runs from the conserved cysteine through the conserved F or W. A D gene is named only where the DNA matches it firmly. Expanded clones are given a class, and other clones once, few, many or no size at all.

TRBJ2-5	few	TRBV7-2	TRBD2	CASSPWTSGIVNF	TGTGCCAGCAGCCCCTGGACTAGCGGGATAGTCAACTTC
TRBJ1-6	few	TRBV10-2	.	CASSEAGDNSPLHF	TGCGCCAGCAGTGAGGCCGGAGATAATTCACCCCTCCACTTT
TRBJ1-3	few	TRBV10-3	.	CASKGGYSGNTIYF	TGTGCCTCCAAGGGGGGTTACTCTGGAAACACCATATATTTT
TRBJ2-3	few	TRBV12-5	TRBD2	CASGSGAGGHTDTQYF	TGTGCTAGTGGTTCAGGAGCGGGAGGGCACACAGATACGCAGTATTTT
TRBJ1-6	.	TRBV11-2	.	CASSLVPSWSYNSPLHF	TGTGCCAGCAGCTTAGTTCCATCCTGGTCTTATAATTCACCCCTCCACTTT
TRBJ2-3	few	TRBV20-1	.	CSAEGGWGGSTDTQYF	TGCAGTGCTGAAGGGGGATGGGGGGGTAGCACAGATACGCAGTATTTT
TRBJ2-1	.	TRBV27	TRBD2	CASSPGLAGNDNEQFF	TGTGCCAGCAGCCCAGGACTAGCGGGCAATGACAATGAGCAGTTCTTC
TRBJ2-3	.	TRBV3-1	.	CASSPPWARGIDTQYF	TGTGCCAGCAGCCCGCCTTGGGCGAGGGGAATAGATACGCAGTATTTT
TRBJ2-2	few	TRBV19	.	CASSIGLTGSTGELFF	TGTGCCAGTAGTATAGGATTAACAGGCAGCACCGGGGAGCTGTTTTTT
TRBJ1-4	.	TRBV2	.	CASRWNSHSTNEKLFF	TGTGCCAGCAGATGGAACAGCCATTCAACTAATGAAAAACTGTTTTTT
TRBJ2-7	many	TRBV7-3	TRBD2	CASSLTSGSRYEQYF	TGTGCCAGCAGCTTAACCAGCGGGAGCCGGTACGAGCAGTACTTC
TRBJ2-4	few	TRBV6-1	.	CASSEGRGYIQYF	TGTGCCAGCAGTGAAGGTCGGGGTTACATTCAGTACTTC
TRBJ1-1	many	TRBV29-1	.	CSVARTASNTEAFF	TGCAGCGTGGCCCGGACGGCCTCGAACACTGAAGCTTTCTTT
TRBJ2-1	.	TRBV6-2/TRBV6-3	TRBD2	CASRPPGLTGGNEQFF	TGTGCCAGCAGACCCCCGGGACTAACGGGAGGTAATGAGCAGTTCTTC
TRBJ2-1	few	TRBV5-1	TRBD2	CASNRLGLAGVYNEQFF	TGCGCCAGCAACAGACTGGGACTAGCGGGAGTATACAATGAGCAGTTCTTC
TRBJ1-1	.	TRBV7-9	.	CASRPVTGLNTEAFF	TGTGCCAGCAGACCAGTTACAGGGCTGAACACTGAAGCTTTCTTT
TRBJ1-5	.	TRBV20-1	TRBD1	CSAPTGGGPQHF	TGCAGTGCTCCGACAGGGGGAGGGCCCCAGCATTTT
TRBJ2-5	.	TRBV20-1	.	CSARADRPYQETQYF	TGCAGTGCTAGGGCCGACAGGCCGTACCAAGAGACCCAGTACTTC
TRBJ1-2	.	TRBV2	TRBD1	CADGTGDGYTF	TGTGCCGATGGGACAGGGGATGGCTACACCTTC
TRBJ1-2	.	TRBV19	TRBD1	CASSMRGQGGDGYTF	TGTGCCAGTAGTATGAGAGGACAGGGCGGCGATGGCTACACCTTC
TRBJ1-1	.	TRBV24-1	.	CATSPLARRNTEAFF	TGTGCCACCAGCCCATTAGCTCGGAGGAACACTGAAGCTTTCTTT
TRBJ2-2	.	TRBV7-8	TRBD2	CASSGRVAGALADTGELFF	TGTGCCAGCAGCGGGCGGGTAGCGGGAGCCCTCGCGGACACCGGGGAGCTGTTTTTT
TRBJ2-1	.	TRBV19	TRBD2	CASSEQGLAGVEQFF	TGTGCCAGTAGTGAACAGGGACTAGCGGGAGTCGAGCAGTTCTTC
TRBJ2-1	few	TRBV9	TRBD2	CASSSTSGRTSTDEQFF	TGTGCCAGCAGCTCCACTAGCGGTCGAACTTCTACAGATGAGCAGTTCTTC
TRBJ2-7	.	TRBV20-1	TRBD2	CSARGPTSGGFEQYF	TGCAGTGCTAGAGGACCTACTAGCGGGGGATTCGAGCAGTACTTC
TRBJ2-3	many	TRBV27	TRBD2	CASSLILAGTDTQYF	TGTGCCAGCAGTTTAATACTAGCGGGTACAGATACGCAGTATTTT
TRBJ2-1	few	TRBV3-1	.	CASSQEPANKYNEQFF	TGTGCCAGCAGCCAAGAACCAGCGAATAAATACAATGAGCAGTTCTTC
TRBJ2-2	.	TRBV7-2	TRBD1	CASSLWTQQGVAGELFF	TGTGCCAGCAGCTTATGGACTCAACAGGGGGTAGCCGGGGAGCTGTTTTTT
TRBJ1-2	many	TRBV5-1	.	CASSLNAGDYGYTF	TGCGCCAGCAGCTTGAACGCAGGCGACTATGGCTACACCTTC
TRBJ1-1	.	TRBV10-3	.	CAISLGDKSMNTEAFF	TGTGCCATCAGCTTAGGGGACAAATCCATGAACACTGAAGCTTTCTTT
TRBJ2-7	few	TRBV6-6	TRBD2	CASSYSGGGLAGLEQYF	TGTGCCAGCAGTTACTCGGGGGGGGGACTAGCGGGACTCGAGCAGTACTTC
TRBJ2-5	few	TRBV20-1	.	CSASTKETQYF	TGCAGTGCTAGTACAAAAGAGACCCAGTACTTC
TRBJ1-2	many	TRBV7-9	.	CASSLVGGESGYTF	TGTGCCAGCAGCTTAGTCGGAGGGGAAAGTGGCTACACCTTC
TRBJ2-1	many	TRBV11-2	.	CASSLGLYNEQFF	TGTGCCAGCAGCTTAGGGCTTTACAATGAGCAGTTCTTC
TRBJ2-5	few	TRBV11-2	TRBD2	CASSVGGRETQYF	TGTGCCAGCAGTGTAGGCGGGAGGGAGACCCAGTACTTC
TRBJ2-7	few	TRBV5-1	.	CASSPSLGYEQYF	TGCGCCAGCAGCCCTTCATTGGGTTACGAGCAGTACTTC
TRBJ1-2	few	TRBV18	.	CASSPEQGPWYGYTF	TGTGCCAGCTCGCCCGAACAGGGCCCCTGGTATGGCTACACCTTC
TRBJ1-4	.	TRBV20-1	TRBD1	CSATYRGLNEKLFF	TGCAGTGCTACCTACAGGGGCCTTAATGAAAAACTGTTTTTT
TRBJ1-1	few	TRBV18	.	CASSPEGGWNTEAFF	TGTGCCAGCTCTCCGGAGGGGGGGTGGAACACTGAAGCTTTCTTT
TRBJ2-4	few	TRBV6-1	TRBD1	CASTQTGKNIQYF	TGTGCCAGCACCCAGACAGGGAAAAACATTCAGTACTTC
TRBJ1-6	.	TRBV7-9	.	CASSLGGGGSYNSPLHF	TGTGCCAGCAGCTTAGGAGGTGGAGGCTCCTATAATTCACCCCTCCACTTT
TRBJ2-7	few	TRBV5-1	.	CASSKGLEAYEQYF	TGCGCCAGCAGCAAGGGACTCGAAGCCTACGAGCAGTACTTC
TRBJ2-2	.	TRBV28	.	CASSLRLASGELFF	TGTGCCAGCAGTTTACGGCTAGCTTCCGGGGAGCTGTTTTTT
TRBJ2-1	.	TRBV6-2/TRBV6-3	.	CASSYGTISYNEQFF	TGTGCCAGCAGTTACGGCACTATTTCCTACAATGAGCAGTTCTTC
TRBJ2-5	few	TRBV7-2	.	CASSFGDINPETQYF	TGTGCCAGCAGCTTTGGGGATATTAACCCAGAGACCCAGTACTTC
TRBJ2-2	.	TRBV7-3	.	CASSPMGLANTGELFF	TGTGCCAGCAGCCCCATGGGTCTCGCGAACACCGGGGAGCTGTTTTTT
TRBJ2-3	.	TRBV29-1	.	CSVGLNLGDTQYF	TGCAGCGTGGGACTGAACCTGGGGGATACGCAGTATTTT
TRBJ1-4	few	TRBV19	.	CASSASGTSNEKLFF	TGTGCCAGTAGTGCTTCCGGGACAAGTAATGAAAAACTGTTTTTT
TRBJ2-1	few	TRBV5-1	TRBD2	CASSLSSGRNEQFF	TGCGCCAGCAGCTTGTCTAGCGGGAGGAATGAGCAGTTCTTC
TRBJ2-7	.	TRBV20-1	TRBD2	CSATSGGHYEQYF	TGCAGTGCTACTAGCGGGGGGCACTACGAGCAGTACTTC
TRBJ2-1	once	TRBV12-5	.	CAGGFFLGDQYNEQFF	TGTGCTGGTGGTTTTTTCTTGGGGGACCAATACAATGAGCAGTTCTTC
TRBJ2-1	few	TRBV20-1	TRBD1	CSVLQGGNDEQFF	TGCAGTGTGTTACAGGGGGGAAACGATGAGCAGTTCTTC
TRBJ2-7	many	TRBV28	.	CASSRPGRNYEQYF	TGTGCCAGCAGTCGCCCGGGACGGAACTACGAGCAGTACTTC
TRBJ1-6	many	TRBV6-1	.	CASSGQADNSPLHF	TGTGCCAGCAGTGGCCAGGCGGATAATTCACCCCTCCACTTT
TRBJ2-3	few	TRBV12-3/TRBV12-4	.	CASSQGRSQYF	TGTGCCAGCAGCCAGGGACGAAGCCAGTATTTT
TRBJ2-2	few	TRBV2	.	CASSEKGAGELFF	TGTGCCAGCAGTGAGAAAGGGGCCGGGGAGCTGTTTTTT